The rows below give T cell receptor beta chains drawn from one sample of a study of blood T cell repertoires in COVID-19. Some clones are missing from TCRdb's copy, which holds only in-frame ones; the method was immunoSEQ multiplex PCR. The data show around 150,000 clones, 80% to 90% seen once. What was sequenced was peripheral blood. The receptors stem from a woman in her sixties with COVID-19, enrolled during active disease. The CDR3 runs from the conserved cysteine through the conserved F or W. Each record gives: clone size, V gene, J gene, D gene, CDR3 DNA, CDR3 protein. The D gene is left open where the match is weak. Expanded clones are given a class, and other clones once, few, many or no size at all.

clone size: .; V gene: TRBV3-1/TRBV3-2; J gene: TRBJ1-2; D gene: TRBD1; CDR3 DNA: TGTGCCAGCAGCCTGACAGGGTCTAGCTATGGCTACACCTTC; CDR3 protein: CASSLTGSSYGYTF
clone size: .; V gene: TRBV9; J gene: TRBJ1-1; D gene: .; CDR3 DNA: TGTGCCAGCAGCTTTGGCGGTATGAACACTGAAGCTTTCTTT; CDR3 protein: CASSFGGMNTEAFF
clone size: .; V gene: TRBV7-9; J gene: TRBJ1-4; D gene: TRBD1; CDR3 DNA: TGTGCCAGCAGTCTCGGGACAGGGGGACCTGAAAAACTGTTTTTT; CDR3 protein: CASSLGTGGPEKLFF
clone size: few; V gene: TRBV5-6; J gene: TRBJ2-4; D gene: .; CDR3 DNA: TGTGCCAGCAGCTTGACGGGTCTGAACATTCAGTACTTC; CDR3 protein: CASSLTGLNIQYF
clone size: .; V gene: TRBV2; J gene: TRBJ1-1; D gene: .; CDR3 DNA: TGTGCCAGCAGTGAATTCGCGGGACCCCTGAACACTGAAGCTTTCTTT; CDR3 protein: CASSEFAGPLNTEAFF
clone size: .; V gene: TRBV10-1; J gene: TRBJ1-1; D gene: TRBD1; CDR3 DNA: TGCGCCAGCAGTGAACCCGGGACAGGGGTATTTTGGCTACTTGGGACTGAAGCTTTCTTT; CDR3 protein: CASSEPGTGVFWLLGTEAFF
clone size: .; V gene: TRBV7-9; J gene: TRBJ1-2; D gene: .; CDR3 DNA: TGTGCCAGCAGTAAACAGGGAGACTATGGCTACACCTTC; CDR3 protein: CASSKQGDYGYTF
clone size: .; V gene: TRBV9; J gene: TRBJ1-6; D gene: .; CDR3 DNA: TGTGCCAGCAGCGAATCGGGACAATATAATTCACCCCTCCACTTT; CDR3 protein: CASSESGQYNSPLHF
clone size: once; V gene: TRBV5-8; J gene: TRBJ1-2; D gene: .; CDR3 DNA: TGTGCCAGCAGCTTGTTGATAGATTACAACTATGGCTACACCTTC; CDR3 protein: CASSLLIDYNYGYTF
clone size: .; V gene: TRBV11-2; J gene: TRBJ1-4; D gene: TRBD1; CDR3 DNA: TGTGCCAGCACCATTGGGACAGGGGTTGAAAAACTGTTTTTT; CDR3 protein: CASTIGTGVEKLFF
clone size: .; V gene: TRBV29-1; J gene: TRBJ2-1; D gene: TRBD2; CDR3 DNA: TGCAGCGTTGAAGATCGGGGCGGGAGGGACAATGAGCAGTTCTTC; CDR3 protein: CSVEDRGGRDNEQFF
clone size: .; V gene: TRBV2; J gene: TRBJ1-1; D gene: TRBD1; CDR3 DNA: TGTGCCAGCAGGCAGACAGGGGGGACTGAAGCTTTCTTT; CDR3 protein: CASRQTGGTEAFF
clone size: .; V gene: TRBV5-6; J gene: TRBJ1-1; D gene: .; CDR3 DNA: TGTGCCAGCAGCCCGCTGGGGGGGACGAACACTGAAGCTTTCTTT; CDR3 protein: CASSPLGGTNTEAFF
clone size: .; V gene: TRBV30; J gene: TRBJ1-3; D gene: TRBD1; CDR3 DNA: TGTGCGCGGACAGGGAGGGGCAACTCTGGAAACACCATATATTTT; CDR3 protein: CARTGRGNSGNTIYF
clone size: .; V gene: TRBV5-4; J gene: TRBJ2-3; D gene: .; CDR3 DNA: TGTGCCAGCAGCCCCGGAGGGGGGGGGACCCGCACAGATACGCAGTATTTT; CDR3 protein: CASSPGGGGTRTDTQYF
clone size: .; V gene: TRBV4-1; J gene: TRBJ2-3; D gene: TRBD2; CDR3 DNA: TGCGCCAGCAGCCAAGTTCCGGGACTAGCGGGAGGGATCACAGATACGCAGTATTTT; CDR3 protein: CASSQVPGLAGGITDTQYF
clone size: .; V gene: TRBV21-1; J gene: TRBJ1-6; D gene: .; CDR3 DNA: TGTGCCACCGGACTCCACCTCTATTTTTTCTCCTATAATTCACCCCTCCACTTT; CDR3 protein: CATGLHLYFFSYNSPLHF
clone size: .; V gene: TRBV6-6; J gene: TRBJ2-1; D gene: .; CDR3 DNA: TGTGCCAGCAGTTACTCTCCCCAGGGTGAAAATGAGCAGTTCTTC; CDR3 protein: CASSYSPQGENEQFF
clone size: .; V gene: TRBV19; J gene: TRBJ1-5; D gene: TRBD1; CDR3 DNA: TGTGCCAGTAGTCTGACAGGGGTGGACCAGCCCCAGCATTTT; CDR3 protein: CASSLTGVDQPQHF
clone size: .; V gene: TRBV7-2; J gene: TRBJ1-1; D gene: TRBD1; CDR3 DNA: TGTGCCAGCACCGCCCGACAGGGGAATACTGAAGCTTTCTTT; CDR3 protein: CASTARQGNTEAFF
clone size: .; V gene: TRBV4-2; J gene: TRBJ2-1; D gene: TRBD2; CDR3 DNA: TGTGCCAGCAGCCAAGAATCGGCGGGGGGGCTAATGAAGCAGTTCTTC; CDR3 protein: CASSQESAGGLMKQFF
clone size: .; V gene: TRBV21-1; J gene: TRBJ2-1; D gene: .; CDR3 DNA: TGTGCCAGCAGCAAAGTTTACGCGGGGGGCGACAATGAGCAGTTCTTC; CDR3 protein: CASSKVYAGGDNEQFF
clone size: .; V gene: TRBV2; J gene: TRBJ2-7; D gene: .; CDR3 DNA: TGTGCCAGCAGGCTGGACAGTTACGAGCAGTACTTC; CDR3 protein: CASRLDSYEQYF
clone size: .; V gene: TRBV6-6; J gene: TRBJ2-7; D gene: .; CDR3 DNA: TGTGCCAGCAGTGCTCCCCCGGGGACCTACGAGCAGTACTTC; CDR3 protein: CASSAPPGTYEQYF
clone size: .; V gene: TRBV6-6; J gene: TRBJ1-2; D gene: TRBD1; CDR3 DNA: TGTGCCACCGCTACAGGGGATGGCTACACCTTC; CDR3 protein: CATATGDGYTF
clone size: .; V gene: TRBV3-1/TRBV3-2; J gene: TRBJ1-3; D gene: .; CDR3 DNA: TGTGCCAGCAGCCAAGTCAGGGGATCTGGAAACACCATATATTTT; CDR3 protein: CASSQVRGSGNTIYF
clone size: .; V gene: TRBV6-6; J gene: TRBJ1-3; D gene: TRBD1; CDR3 DNA: TGTGCCAGCACCCAGACAGGGGGCGCAACTGGAAACACCATATATTTT; CDR3 protein: CASTQTGGATGNTIYF
clone size: .; V gene: TRBV19; J gene: TRBJ1-6; D gene: TRBD1; CDR3 DNA: TGTGCCTCAAGATCCGGGACAGGGCTTTCACCCCTCCACTTT; CDR3 protein: CASRSGTGLSPLHF
clone size: .; V gene: TRBV10-3; J gene: TRBJ1-1; D gene: .; CDR3 DNA: TGTGCCATCAGTGCCTCTACAGGCGTAGAAGCTTTCTTT; CDR3 protein: CAISASTGVEAFF
clone size: .; V gene: TRBV6-1; J gene: TRBJ2-5; D gene: TRBD2; CDR3 DNA: TGTGCCAGCAGTGGCAGACTAGCGGGAGCTGGAAAGACCCAGTACTTC; CDR3 protein: CASSGRLAGAGKTQYF
clone size: .; V gene: TRBV6-5; J gene: TRBJ1-1; D gene: TRBD1; CDR3 DNA: TGTGCCAGCAGTCGCGAACAGGGGGCTGAAGCTTTCTTT; CDR3 protein: CASSREQGAEAFF
clone size: .; V gene: TRBV7-9; J gene: TRBJ1-1; D gene: .; CDR3 DNA: TGTGCCAGCAGCTTAGCGAATCAGGGTAACACTGAAGCTTTCTTT; CDR3 protein: CASSLANQGNTEAFF
clone size: once; V gene: TRBV18; J gene: TRBJ1-2; D gene: TRBD1; CDR3 DNA: TGTGCCAGCTCACAGGACAGGGGAGACGAGAAAAACTATGGCTACACCTTC; CDR3 protein: CASSQDRGDEKNYGYTF
clone size: .; V gene: TRBV7-7; J gene: TRBJ2-7; D gene: .; CDR3 DNA: TGTGCTAGCAGCTTACAAGCGGCAGACTACGAGCAGTACTTC; CDR3 protein: CASSLQAADYEQYF
clone size: once; V gene: TRBV19; J gene: TRBJ1-2; D gene: .; CDR3 DNA: TGTGCCAGTAGTATAGAGCAGGGGAGTGGCTACACCTTC; CDR3 protein: CASSIEQGSGYTF